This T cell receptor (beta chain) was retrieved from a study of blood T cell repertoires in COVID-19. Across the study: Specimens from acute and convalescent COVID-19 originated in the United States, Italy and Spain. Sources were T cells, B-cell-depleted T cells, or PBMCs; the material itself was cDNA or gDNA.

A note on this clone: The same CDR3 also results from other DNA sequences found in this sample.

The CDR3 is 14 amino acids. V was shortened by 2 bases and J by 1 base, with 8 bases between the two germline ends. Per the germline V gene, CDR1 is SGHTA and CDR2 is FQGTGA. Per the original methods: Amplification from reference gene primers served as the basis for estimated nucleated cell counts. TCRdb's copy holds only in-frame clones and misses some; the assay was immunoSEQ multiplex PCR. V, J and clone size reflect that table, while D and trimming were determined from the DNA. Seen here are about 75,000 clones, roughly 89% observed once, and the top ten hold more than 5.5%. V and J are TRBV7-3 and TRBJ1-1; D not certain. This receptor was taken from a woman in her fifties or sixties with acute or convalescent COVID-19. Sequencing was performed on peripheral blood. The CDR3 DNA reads TGTGCCAGCAGCTTAGGGCGGGCGAACACTGAAGCTTTCTTT. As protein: CASSLGRANTEAFF.